This note documents a single T cell receptor (beta chain) sequence. The antigen is unknown. These data come from a study of immune evolution from preneoplasia to lung adenocarcinoma. Study-level findings and limits: From normal lung to invasive adenocarcinoma, top clone frequencies appeared to decrease.

Sequencing used immunoSEQ multiplex PCR; TCRdb keeps in-frame clones, though not all of them. The sample has over 14,000 clones, roughly 86% seen once. After pathologic assessment, macro-dissection selected premalignant or tumor cells for extraction. The material sequenced was FFPE minimally invasive lung adenocarcinoma tissue. The clonotype was recovered from a person aged 60 to 80 with lung adenocarcinoma.

The DNA of the CDR3 is TGTGCCAGCAGCTTCTCGGTAAGCTCCTATAATTCACCCCTCCACTTT. Amino acids: CASSFSVSSYNSPLHF. The chain links TRBV11-2 to TRBJ1-6, with D unclear. Per the germline V gene, CDR1 is SGHAT and CDR2 is FQNNGV. The length of the CDR3 is 16 residues. The V end was cut by 3 bases, the J end by 0 bases, with 9 bases between.